A single sample is the source of the 14 T cell receptor beta chains below, sequenced in a study of cytomegalovirus exposure and HLA in healthy donors (dated by TCRdb to the late 2010s). Libraries were built with the immunoSEQ multiplex PCR assay. A mixture of 60 forward primers for TCR Vbeta segments and 13 reverse primers for TCR Jbeta segments was used in the multiplex PCR. TCRdb took this table from immuneACCESS and kept in-frame rearrangements with V and J called. Such tables lack part of the clones; where checked against another copy, unresolved V genes explain under half of the gap, and the rest is unexplained. This sample holds 140,000 to 150,000 clones; 80% to 85% were observed only once. Of the sample, 3% to 3.5% is held by the ten largest clones. The sample consisted of PBMCs. These receptors originate from a male donor in good health and CMV-seronegative.

This chain links TRBV5-6 with TRBJ2-1; the match to TRBD1 covers 8 bases. The germline V gene encodes CDR1 SGHDT and CDR2 YYEEEE. The length of the CDR3 is 15 residues. Trimming at V came to 4 bases and at J to 8 bases, leaving 11 bases not matched to a gene. The CDR3 nucleotides are TGTGCCAGCAGCCCTGACTTCCCAGGGGGCTATGAGCAGTTCTTC. Translating gives CASSPDFPGGYEQFF.

This chain connects TRBV15 to TRBJ2-7; perhaps TRBD2 as D (6 bases). Germline V gives CDR1 LNHNV, CDR2 YYDKDF (reference sequence). This CDR3 is built from 14 residues. V was clipped by 2 bases and J by 9 bases, with 17 bases between them. The CDR3: CATSRLRGLVAQYF. CDR3 sequence (DNA): TGTGCCACCAGCAGACTGCGGGGCCTAGTCGCGCAGTACTTC.

In its sample, this clone was seen a few times. The chain couples TRBV25-1 to TRBJ1-1; no clear D gene. Trimming removed 4 bases at V and 1 base at J, with 16 bases between. Per germline, CDR1 MGHDK and CDR2 SYGVNS. This CDR3 is 16 amino acids long. This CDR3 reads CASSGISWLPNTEAFF. The DNA of the CDR3 is TGTGCCAGCAGTGGTATATCGTGGCTTCCGAACACTGAAGCTTTCTTT.

The chain recombines TRBV11-2 with TRBJ2-1; D remains ambiguous. Trimming removed 1 base from V and 7 bases from J, with 11 bases in between. Germline-derived CDR1 and CDR2 are SGHAT and FQNNGV. The CDR3 covers 14 residues. CDR3: CASSLASGANEQFF. For the CDR3, the DNA is TGTGCCAGCAGCTTAGCATCGGGTGCTAATGAGCAGTTCTTC.

V gene TRBV5-1 combines with J gene TRBJ2-7; D call uncertain. Trimming removed 1 base at V and 2 bases at J, with 10 bases between. This CDR3 comprises 14 residues. Per the germline V gene, CDR1 is SGHRS and CDR2 is YFSETQ. CDR3 sequence (DNA): TGCGCCAGCAGCTTGTCGACTGCTGCCTACGAGCAGTACTTC. Protein: CASSLSTAAYEQYF.

The gene calls are TRBV5-1 and TRBJ2-1; 8 bases match TRBD1. J lost 6 bases, V lost 2 bases, and 7 bases had no gene match. Germline CDR1 and CDR2: SGHRS and YFSETQ. This CDR3 contains 15 residues. The CDR3 here is CASSLTGGSVNEQFF. The CDR3 DNA reads TGCGCCAGCAGCTTAACAGGGGGGAGTGTCAATGAGCAGTTCTTC.

The rearrangement uses TRBV27 and TRBJ2-7, with 7 bases identical to TRBD1. In germline, CDR1 is MNHEY, CDR2 SMNVEV (reference sequence). CDR3 length: 16 amino acids. Germline trimming cut 0 bases from V and 2 bases from J; bases unmatched to any gene: 7. The CDR3 bases are TGTGCCAGCAGTTTATCGAGCAGGGGGTATACCTACGAGCAGTACTTC. Its translation is CASSLSSRGYTYEQYF.

The chain is built from TRBV19 and TRBJ2-1, with D perhaps matching TRBD1 (6 bases). CDR3 size: 16 residues. Trimming cost V 2 bases and J 6 bases, with 17 bases left between them. The germline CDR1 and CDR2 sequences are LNHDA and SQIVND (reference sequence). The CDR3 DNA reads TGTGCCAGTAGTATATTTAAGGGGCAGGGGTCCAATGAGCAGTTCTTC. Translation: CASSIFKGQGSNEQFF. Based on the CDR3 plus reference TRBV19 and TRBJ2-1, the full variable domain is DGGITQSPKYLFRKEGQNVTLSCEQNLNHDAMYWYRQDPGQGLRLIYYSQIVNDFQKGDIAEGYSVSREKKESFPLTVTSAQKNPTAFYLCASSIFKGQGSNEQFFGPGTRLTVL.

This clone has only one observation. The rearrangement joins TRBV6-1 to TRBJ1-2; D ambiguous. V lost 5 bases and J lost 1, with 8 bases in between. Germline CDR1 is MNHNS and CDR2 is SASEGT. The CDR3 extends over 13 amino acids. The CDR3 DNA follows: TGTGCCAGCAGTACTCCGAATAACTATGGCTACACCTTC. Encoded protein: CASSTPNNYGYTF.

This rearrangement joins TRBV27 to TRBJ1-2; D is uncertain. The V gene's germline CDR1 is MNHEY and CDR2 SMNVEV (reference sequence). The germline V and J ends were trimmed by 3 bases and 11 bases, with 16 bases remaining between them. The CDR3 covers 13 residues. The CDR3 DNA follows: TGTGCCAGCAGTTTCCTTTCCGGGGAGGGATACACCTTC. This translates into CASSFLSGEGYTF.

The CDR3 protein is CASSPDRGGGYTF. The DNA for the CDR3 is TGTGCCAGCAGTCCAGACAGGGGGGGTGGCTACACCTTC. The V and J genes are TRBV28 and TRBJ1-2; TRBD1 aligns across 9 bases. The V and J ends lost 5 bases and 7 bases, in that order; junction bases with no gene match: 5. The germline CDR1 and CDR2 sequences are MDHEN and SYDVKM. The CDR3 length is 13 residues.

The chain uses TRBV6-4 and TRBJ1-3; TRBD1 aligns across 8 bases. Looked up from germline, CDR1 is MRHNA and CDR2 is SNTAGT. The CDR3 runs to 15 residues. V gave up 7 bases and J gave up 3 bases; unmatched junction bases: 8. The CDR3, as DNA: TGTGCCAGCACCATGACAGGGGACCATGGAAACACCATATATTTT. Translating it yields CASTMTGDHGNTIYF.

The rearrangement links TRBV4-3 to TRBJ2-1, with TRBD2 identical over 11 bases. CDR1 and CDR2 from the germline V gene are LGHNA and YSLEER. There are 17 residues in the CDR3. Trimming removed 0 bases from V and 5 bases from J; junction bases left unmatched: 6. CDR3 DNA: TGCGCCAGCAGCCAAGATCTCCCTAGCGGGGGGAACAATGAGCAGTTCTTC. It codes for CASSQDLPSGGNNEQFF.

The chain is built from TRBV13 and TRBJ2-7; perhaps TRBD1 as D (6 bases). This CDR3 is built from 14 residues. Germline V gene sequence: CDR1 PRHDT, CDR2 FYEKMQ (reference sequence). The V and J ends lost 0 bases and 6 bases respectively, with 12 bases between them. As DNA, the CDR3 is TGTGCCAGCAGCTTAGGTCAGGGGCGGACCGAGCAGTACTTC. This codes for CASSLGQGRTEQYF.